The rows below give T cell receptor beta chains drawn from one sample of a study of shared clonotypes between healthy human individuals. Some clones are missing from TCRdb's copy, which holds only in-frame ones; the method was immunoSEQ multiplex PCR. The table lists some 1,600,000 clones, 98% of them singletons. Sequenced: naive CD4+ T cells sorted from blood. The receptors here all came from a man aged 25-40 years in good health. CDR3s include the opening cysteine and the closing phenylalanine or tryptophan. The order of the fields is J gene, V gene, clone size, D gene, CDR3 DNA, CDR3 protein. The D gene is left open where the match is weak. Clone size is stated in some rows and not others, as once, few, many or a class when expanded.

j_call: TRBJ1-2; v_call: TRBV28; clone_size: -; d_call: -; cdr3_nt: TGTGCCAGCAGTGGCGACAGGTCAGGCTATGGCTACACCTTC; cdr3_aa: CASSGDRSGYGYTF
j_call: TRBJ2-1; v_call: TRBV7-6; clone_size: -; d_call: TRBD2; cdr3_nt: TGTGCCAGCAGCTACAGGACTAGCGGGAGTACCCTTAACAATGAGCAGTTCTTC; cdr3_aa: CASSYRTSGSTLNNEQFF
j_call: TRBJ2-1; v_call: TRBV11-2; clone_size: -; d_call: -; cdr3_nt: TGTGCCAGCAGCTTAGAAGGAGGAAGAGCCTACAATGAGCAGTTCTTC; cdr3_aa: CASSLEGGRAYNEQFF
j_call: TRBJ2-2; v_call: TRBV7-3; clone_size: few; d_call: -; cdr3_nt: TGTGCCAGCAGCTTTTTGGGCGCCGGGGAGCTGTTTTTT; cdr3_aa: CASSFLGAGELFF
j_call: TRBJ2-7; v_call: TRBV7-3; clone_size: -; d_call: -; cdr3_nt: TGTGCCAGCAGTTTCCGGGGCGGCGAGCAGTACTTC; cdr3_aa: CASSFRGGEQYF
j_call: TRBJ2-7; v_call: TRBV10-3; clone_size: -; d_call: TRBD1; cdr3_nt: TGTGCCATCAGTGAAAAAGGGACAGGGCTTTACGAGCAGTACTTC; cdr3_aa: CAISEKGTGLYEQYF
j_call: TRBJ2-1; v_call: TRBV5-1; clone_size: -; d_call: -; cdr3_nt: TGCGCCAGCAGCTTGGAGGTTGGGCTACCCTACAATGAGCAGTTCTTC; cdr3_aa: CASSLEVGLPYNEQFF
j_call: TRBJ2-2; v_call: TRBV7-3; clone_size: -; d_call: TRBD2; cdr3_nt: TGTGCCAGCAGCCCACTCCCTGGATCTAGCGGGAAGACTTCGAACACCGGGGAGCTGTTTTTT; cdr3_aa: CASSPLPGSSGKTSNTGELFF
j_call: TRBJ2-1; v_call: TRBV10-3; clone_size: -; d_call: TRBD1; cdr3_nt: TGTGCCATCAGTGAGAATCCGGACAGGAAATTCCAAAATGAGCAGTTCTTC; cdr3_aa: CAISENPDRKFQNEQFF
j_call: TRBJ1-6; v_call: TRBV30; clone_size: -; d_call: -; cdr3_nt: TGTGCCTTCCGGACGTTGAAGTTTAATTCACCCCTCCACTTT; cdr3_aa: CAFRTLKFNSPLHF
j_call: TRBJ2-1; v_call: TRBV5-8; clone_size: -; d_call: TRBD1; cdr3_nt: TGTGCCAGCAGCCGTCCCGGGACAGGGGGCTATGAGCAGTTCTTC; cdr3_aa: CASSRPGTGGYEQFF
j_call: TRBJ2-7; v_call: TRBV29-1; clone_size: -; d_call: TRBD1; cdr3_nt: TGCAGCGTCCCGTCACACAGGGGTCTTACCTACGAGCAGTACTTC; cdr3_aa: CSVPSHRGLTYEQYF
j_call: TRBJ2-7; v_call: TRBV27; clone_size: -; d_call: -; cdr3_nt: TGTGCCAGCAGCCAGAGGGATTCCTACGAGCAGTACTTC; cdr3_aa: CASSQRDSYEQYF
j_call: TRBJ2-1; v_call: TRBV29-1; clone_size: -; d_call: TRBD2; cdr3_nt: TGCAGCGTTGACCGACTAGCGGGAGCCCATGAGCAGTTCTTC; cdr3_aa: CSVDRLAGAHEQFF
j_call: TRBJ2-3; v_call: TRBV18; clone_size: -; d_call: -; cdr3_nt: TGTGCCAGCTCACCGAGGCAGGGAAACACAGATACGCAGTATTTT; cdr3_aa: CASSPRQGNTDTQYF
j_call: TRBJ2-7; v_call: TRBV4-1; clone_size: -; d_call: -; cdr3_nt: TGCGCCAGCAGCCATGCGAGCGGATTTCTAGGGCAATCTTACTACGAGCAGTACTTC; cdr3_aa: CASSHASGFLGQSYYEQYF
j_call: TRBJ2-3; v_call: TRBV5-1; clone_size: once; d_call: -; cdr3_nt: TGCGCCAGCAGCTTGGCCACCGATTACAGGGATTACACAGATACGCAGTATTTT; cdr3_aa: CASSLATDYRDYTDTQYF
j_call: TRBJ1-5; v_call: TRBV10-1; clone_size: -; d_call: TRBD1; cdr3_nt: TGCGCCAGCACGGGGGACAGAACATTTTATAGCAATCAGCCCCAGCATTTT; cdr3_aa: CASTGDRTFYSNQPQHF
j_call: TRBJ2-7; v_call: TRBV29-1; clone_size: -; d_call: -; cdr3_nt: TGCAGCGTGGGACTGTACTACGAGCAGTACTTC; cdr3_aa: CSVGLYYEQYF
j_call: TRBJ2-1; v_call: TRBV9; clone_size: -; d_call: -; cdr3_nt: TGTGCCAGCAGCGTAGTAGGAGGGGGCGCAAGGTCCTACAATGAGCAGTTCTTC; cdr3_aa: CASSVVGGGARSYNEQFF
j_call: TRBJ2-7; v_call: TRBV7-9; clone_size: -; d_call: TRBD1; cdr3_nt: TGTGCCAGCAGAGGGCCCGGGACAGGGGGCTCCTACGAGCAGTACTTC; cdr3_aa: CASRGPGTGGSYEQYF
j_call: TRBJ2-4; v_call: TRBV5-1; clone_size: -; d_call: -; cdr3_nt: TGCGCCAGCAGCTTGGGACAGAAGGGAAACATTCAGTACTTC; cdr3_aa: CASSLGQKGNIQYF
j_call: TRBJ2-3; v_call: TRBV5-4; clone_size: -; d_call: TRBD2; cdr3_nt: TGTGCCAGCAGCTTCCGGCTAGCGGGATCGGGTGCAGATACGCAGTATTTT; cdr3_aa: CASSFRLAGSGADTQYF
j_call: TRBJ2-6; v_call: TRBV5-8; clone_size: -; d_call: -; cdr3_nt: TGTGCCAGCAGCCAGGGACGATTCTCTGGGGCCAACGTCCTGACTTTC; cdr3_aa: CASSQGRFSGANVLTF
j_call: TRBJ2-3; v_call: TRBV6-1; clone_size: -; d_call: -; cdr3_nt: TGTGCCAGCACTGCAACCGGGAGCTTCGGGGATACGCAGTATTTT; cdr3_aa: CASTATGSFGDTQYF
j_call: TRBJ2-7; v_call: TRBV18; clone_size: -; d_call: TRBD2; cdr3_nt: TGTGCCAGCTCACCACCGGGTAGCGGGCGCTCCTACGAGCAGTACTTC; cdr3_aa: CASSPPGSGRSYEQYF
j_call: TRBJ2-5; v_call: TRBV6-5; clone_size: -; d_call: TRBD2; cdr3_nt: TGTGCCAGCAGTATAGCGGGACGGGAGACCCAGTACTTC; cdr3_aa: CASSIAGRETQYF
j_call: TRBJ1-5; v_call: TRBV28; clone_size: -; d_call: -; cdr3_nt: TGTGCCAGCAGTTTATCGCTTCAGCCCCAGCATTTT; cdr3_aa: CASSLSLQPQHF
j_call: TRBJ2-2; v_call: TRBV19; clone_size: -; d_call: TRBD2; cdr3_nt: TGTGCCAGTAGTATACGGGAGACTAGCGGGACCGGGGAGCTGTTTTTT; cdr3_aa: CASSIRETSGTGELFF
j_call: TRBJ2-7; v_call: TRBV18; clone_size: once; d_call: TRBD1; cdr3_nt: TGTGCCAGCTCACCGACGGGACAGGTAGGCAACGAGCAGTACTTC; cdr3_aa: CASSPTGQVGNEQYF
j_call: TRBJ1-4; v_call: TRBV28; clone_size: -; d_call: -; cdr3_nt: TGTGCCAGCAGTTCCCCGGGACAAGATAATGAAAAACTGTTTTTT; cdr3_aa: CASSSPGQDNEKLFF
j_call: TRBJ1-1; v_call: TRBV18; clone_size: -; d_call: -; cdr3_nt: TGTGCCAGCTCACCAAAGGGGGGGAGTACTGAAGCTTTCTTT; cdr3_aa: CASSPKGGSTEAFF
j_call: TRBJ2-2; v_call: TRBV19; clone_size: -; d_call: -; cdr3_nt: TGTGCCAGTAGTATTGCCCTCTCCGGGGAGCTGTTTTTT; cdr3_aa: CASSIALSGELFF
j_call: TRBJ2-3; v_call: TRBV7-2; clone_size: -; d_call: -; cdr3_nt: TGTGCCAGCAGCTTCCGTCCCCCCTTAGCAGATACGCAGTATTTT; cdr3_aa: CASSFRPPLADTQYF
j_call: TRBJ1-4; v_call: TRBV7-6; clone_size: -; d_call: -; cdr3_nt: TGTGCCAGCAGCACTAATGGGGCTTCTAATGAAAAACTGTTTTTT; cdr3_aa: CASSTNGASNEKLFF
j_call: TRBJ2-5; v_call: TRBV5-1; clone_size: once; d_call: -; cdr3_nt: TGCGCCAGCAGCTTGGCCGGCGAGACCCAGTACTTC; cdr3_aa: CASSLAGETQYF
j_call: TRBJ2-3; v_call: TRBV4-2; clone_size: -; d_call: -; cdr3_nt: TGTGCCAGCAGCCAAGGGGATTACCGGACCGTGGGTCGGGATACGCAGTATTTT; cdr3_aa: CASSQGDYRTVGRDTQYF
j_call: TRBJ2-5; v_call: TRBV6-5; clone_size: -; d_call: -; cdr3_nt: TGTGCCAGCAGTTACTCGGTGGAGGGGCTCGGGACCCAGTACTTC; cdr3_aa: CASSYSVEGLGTQYF
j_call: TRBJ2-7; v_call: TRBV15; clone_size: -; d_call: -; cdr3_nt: TGTGCCACCAGCAGAGCTTTCTATTACGAGCAGTACTTC; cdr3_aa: CATSRAFYYEQYF
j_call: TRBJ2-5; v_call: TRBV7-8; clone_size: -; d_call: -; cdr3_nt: TGTGCCAGCAGCGGTTATTTGGGGCTAGATAAGACCCAGTACTTC; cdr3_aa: CASSGYLGLDKTQYF
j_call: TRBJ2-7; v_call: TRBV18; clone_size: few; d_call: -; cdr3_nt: TGTGCCAGCTCACCAAACTCCTACGAGCAGTACTTC; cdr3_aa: CASSPNSYEQYF
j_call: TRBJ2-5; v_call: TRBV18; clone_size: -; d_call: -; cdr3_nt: TGTGCCAGCTCACCACCTAGGGTTGGAGAGACCCAGTACTTC; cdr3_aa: CASSPPRVGETQYF
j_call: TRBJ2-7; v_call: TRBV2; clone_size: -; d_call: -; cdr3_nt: TGTGCCAGCAGCCTATACGAGCAGTACTTC; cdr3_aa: CASSLYEQYF
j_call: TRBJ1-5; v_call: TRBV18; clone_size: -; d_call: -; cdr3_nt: TGTGCCAGCTCACCAAGGTCAGGGGACGGCAATCAGCCCCAGCATTTT; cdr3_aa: CASSPRSGDGNQPQHF
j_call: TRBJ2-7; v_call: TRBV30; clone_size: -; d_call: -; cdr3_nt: TGTGCCTGGAGTGTACGGTTTTACGAGCAGTACTTC; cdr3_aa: CAWSVRFYEQYF
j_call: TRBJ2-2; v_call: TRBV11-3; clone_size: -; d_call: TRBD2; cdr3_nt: TGTGCCAGCAGCTCCCGTAGCGGGAGGGACACCGGGGAGCTGTTTTTT; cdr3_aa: CASSSRSGRDTGELFF
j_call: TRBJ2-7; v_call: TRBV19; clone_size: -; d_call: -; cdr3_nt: TGTGCCAGTAGTATAGAGCCACGAGGGAGCTCCTACGAGCAGTACTTC; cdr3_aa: CASSIEPRGSSYEQYF